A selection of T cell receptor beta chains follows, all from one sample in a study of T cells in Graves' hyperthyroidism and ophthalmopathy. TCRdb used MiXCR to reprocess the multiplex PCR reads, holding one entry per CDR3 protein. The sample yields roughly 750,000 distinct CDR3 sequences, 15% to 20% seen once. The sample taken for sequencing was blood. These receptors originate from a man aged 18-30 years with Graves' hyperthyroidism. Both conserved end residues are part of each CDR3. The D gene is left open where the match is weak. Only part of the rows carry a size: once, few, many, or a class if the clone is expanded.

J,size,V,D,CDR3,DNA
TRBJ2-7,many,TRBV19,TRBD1,CASSGTGGYEQYF,TGTGCCAGCAGTGGGACAGGGGGCTACGAGCAGTACTTC
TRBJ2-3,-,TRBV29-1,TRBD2,CSHSGGRRTDTQYF,TGCAGCCATTCGGGGGGGCGACGCACAGATACGCAGTATTTT
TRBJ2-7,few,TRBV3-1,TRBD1,CASSRYVTGGYEQYF,TGTGCCAGCAGCCGGTATGTGACAGGGGGCTACGAGCAGTACTTC
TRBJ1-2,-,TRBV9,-,CASSVGQGTTNHGYTF,TGTGCCAGCAGCGTAGGTCAGGGGACGACTAACCATGGCTACACCTTC
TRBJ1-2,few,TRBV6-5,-,CASSYSGGGYGYTF,TGTGCCAGCAGTTACTCAGGGGGTGGATATGGCTACACCTTC
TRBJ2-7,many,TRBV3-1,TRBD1,CASSQYVDRVDEQYF,TGTGCCAGCAGCCAGTATGTGGACAGGGTCGACGAGCAGTACTTC
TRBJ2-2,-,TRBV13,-,CASSFAYGGTGELFF,TGTGCCAGCAGCTTTGCGTATGGGGGGACCGGGGAGCTGTTTTTT
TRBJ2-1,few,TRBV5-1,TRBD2,CASGGLAGHNEQFF,TGCGCCAGCGGCGGACTAGCGGGGCACAATGAGCAGTTCTTC
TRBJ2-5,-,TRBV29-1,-,CSVDFGGQETQYF,TGCAGCGTTGATTTTGGGGGGCAGGAGACCCAGTACTTC
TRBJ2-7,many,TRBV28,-,CASSLQGSYEQYF,TGTGCCAGCAGTCTACAGGGTTCCTACGAGCAGTACTTC
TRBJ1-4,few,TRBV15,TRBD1,CATSSPAGTGLGEKLFF,TGTGCCACCAGCAGCCCCGCCGGGACAGGGTTGGGGGAAAAACTGTTTTTT
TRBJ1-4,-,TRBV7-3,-,CASSTPGGGGNEKLFF,TGTGCCAGCAGCACCCCCGGGGGGGGTGGTAATGAAAAACTGTTTTTT
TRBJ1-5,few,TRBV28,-,CASSLGNWGLDQPQHF,TGTGCCAGCAGTTTAGGGAACTGGGGTCTCGATCAGCCCCAGCATTTT
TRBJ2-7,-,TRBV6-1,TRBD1,CASSLTGGAGEQYF,TGTGCCAGCAGCTTGACAGGGGGCGCGGGGGAGCAGTACTTC
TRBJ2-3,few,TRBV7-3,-,CASSIRGLRGLTDTQYF,TGTGCCAGCAGCATCAGGGGTTTGAGGGGCCTCACAGATACGCAGTATTTT
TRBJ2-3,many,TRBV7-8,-,CASRVRGISTDTQYF,TGTGCCAGCCGGGTGAGAGGAATTAGCACAGATACGCAGTATTTT
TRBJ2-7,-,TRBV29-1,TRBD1,CSVGDRGYEQYF,TGCAGCGTCGGGGACAGGGGCTACGAGCAGTACTTC
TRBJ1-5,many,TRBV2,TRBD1,CASSGGQGNQPQHF,TGTGCCAGCAGTGGGGGACAGGGGAATCAGCCCCAGCATTTT
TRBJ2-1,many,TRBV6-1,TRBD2,CASRVLGLAYNEQFF,TGTGCCAGTAGGGTTTTGGGACTAGCGTACAATGAGCAGTTCTTC
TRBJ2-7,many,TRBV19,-,CASSISSGTTYEQYF,TGTGCCAGTAGTATAAGTAGCGGAACAACCTACGAGCAGTACTTC
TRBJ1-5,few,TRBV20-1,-,CSASPGLSNQPQHF,TGCAGTGCTAGCCCGGGCCTTAGCAATCAGCCCCAGCATTTT
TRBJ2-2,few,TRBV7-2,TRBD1,CASSLYGQGAGELFF,TGTGCCAGCAGCTTGTACGGACAGGGGGCCGGGGAGCTGTTTTTT
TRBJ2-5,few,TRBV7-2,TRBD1,CASSYVEGAETQYF,TGTGCCAGCAGCTATGTCGAGGGGGCGGAGACCCAGTACTTC
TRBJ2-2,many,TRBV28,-,CATVFSNTGELFF,TGTGCCACAGTATTCTCGAACACCGGGGAGCTGTTTTTT
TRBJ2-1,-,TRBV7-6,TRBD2,CASSLGSGRAGSYNEQFF,TGTGCCAGCAGCTTAGGTAGCGGGAGGGCCGGCTCCTACAATGAGCAGTTCTTC
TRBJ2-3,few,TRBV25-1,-,CASSSSAQGADTQYF,TGTGCCAGCAGTTCTAGCGCCCAGGGGGCAGATACGCAGTATTTT
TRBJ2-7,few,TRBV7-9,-,CASSSPAASYEQYF,TGTGCCAGCAGTTCCCCGGCCGCATCCTACGAGCAGTACTTC
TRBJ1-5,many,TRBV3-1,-,CASSQGDENQPQHF,TGTGCCAGCAGCCAAGGAGACGAAAATCAGCCCCAGCATTTT
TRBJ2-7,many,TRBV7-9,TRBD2,CASASRAGAYEQYF,TGTGCCAGCGCCTCTCGGGCGGGAGCTTACGAGCAGTACTTC
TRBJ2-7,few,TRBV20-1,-,CSARAGNEQYF,TGCAGTGCTAGAGCGGGAAACGAGCAGTACTTC
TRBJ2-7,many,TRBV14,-,CASSQGIEQYF,TGTGCCAGCAGCCAAGGTATAGAGCAGTACTTC
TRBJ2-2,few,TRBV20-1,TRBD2,CSASRREGRMTGELFF,TGCAGTGCTAGTAGGCGGGAGGGCCGAATGACCGGGGAGCTGTTTTTT
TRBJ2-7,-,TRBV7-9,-,CASSLAAGASREQYF,TGTGCCAGCAGCTTAGCGGCGGGGGCGAGTCGCGAGCAGTACTTC
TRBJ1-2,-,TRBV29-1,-,CSVPGTALNYGYTF,TGCAGCGTCCCCGGGACGGCTTTAAACTATGGCTACACCTTC
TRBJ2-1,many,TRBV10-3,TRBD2,CAISESNSLAGGSYNEQFF,TGTGCCATCAGTGAGTCGAATTCTTTAGCGGGAGGATCCTACAATGAGCAGTTCTTC
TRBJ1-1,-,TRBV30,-,CAWSPGWGPGTEAFF,TGTGCCTGGAGTCCAGGGTGGGGGCCGGGCACTGAAGCTTTCTTT
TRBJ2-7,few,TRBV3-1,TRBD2,CASSLDGGRNDEQYF,TGTGCCAGCAGCCTAGACGGCGGGAGAAATGACGAGCAGTACTTC
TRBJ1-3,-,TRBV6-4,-,CATTGRHSGNTIYF,TGTGCCACCACCGGACGGCACTCTGGAAACACCATATATTTT
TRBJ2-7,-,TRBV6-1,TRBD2,CASSRDSGREQYF,TGTGCCAGCAGCCGGGACTCCGGGAGGGAGCAGTACTTC
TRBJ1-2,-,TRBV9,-,CASSVDINYGYTF,TGTGCCAGCAGCGTGGATATTAACTATGGCTACACCTTC
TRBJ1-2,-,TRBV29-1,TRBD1,CSVADREGYGYTF,TGCAGCGTCGCCGACAGGGAAGGCTATGGCTACACCTTC
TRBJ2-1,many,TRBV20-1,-,CSARDPPPLEQFF,TGCAGTGCTAGAGATCCCCCCCCCCTTGAGCAGTTCTTC
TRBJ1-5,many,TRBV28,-,CASSPWTVSNQPQHF,TGTGCCAGCAGTCCCTGGACGGTTAGCAATCAGCCCCAGCATTTT
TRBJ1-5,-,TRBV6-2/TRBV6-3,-,CASSDPGGRNQPQHF,TGTGCCAGCTCTGACCCGGGGGGTCGCAATCAGCCCCAGCATTTT
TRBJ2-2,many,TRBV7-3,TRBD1,CASSLGPQGAGELFF,TGTGCCAGCAGCTTAGGTCCTCAGGGGGCCGGGGAGCTGTTTTTT
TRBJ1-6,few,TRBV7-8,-,CASSSQGAYNSPLHF,TGTGCCAGCAGTAGCCAGGGAGCCTATAATTCACCCCTCCACTTT
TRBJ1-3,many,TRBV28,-,CASSSGPGFGTIYF,TGTGCCAGCAGTTCGGGACCGGGGTTTGGTACCATATATTTT
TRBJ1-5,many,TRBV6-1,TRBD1,CASSTRQGENQPQHF,TGTGCCAGCAGTACCCGACAGGGTGAAAATCAGCCCCAGCATTTT
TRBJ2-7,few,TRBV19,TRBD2,CASSGGGFSYEQYF,TGTGCCAGTTCTGGCGGGGGGTTCTCCTACGAGCAGTACTTC
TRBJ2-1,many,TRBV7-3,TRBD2,CASSLRGREGDEQFF,TGTGCCAGCAGCTTACGTGGGCGGGAGGGGGATGAGCAGTTCTTC
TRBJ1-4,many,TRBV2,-,CASSVLGTTNEKLFF,TGTGCCAGCAGTGTCCTGGGTACGACTAATGAAAAACTGTTTTTT
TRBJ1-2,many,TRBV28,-,CASSPPPPAEIYGYTF,TGTGCCAGCAGTCCCCCCCCCCCAGCCGAAATCTATGGCTACACCTTC
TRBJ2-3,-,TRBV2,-,CANRTGGATDTQYF,TGCGCCAACAGAACAGGAGGGGCGACAGATACGCAGTATTTT
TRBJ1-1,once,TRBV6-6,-,CASSYSRDTGMVAFF,TGTGCCAGCAGTTACTCACGGGACACCGGAATGGTCGCTTTCTTT